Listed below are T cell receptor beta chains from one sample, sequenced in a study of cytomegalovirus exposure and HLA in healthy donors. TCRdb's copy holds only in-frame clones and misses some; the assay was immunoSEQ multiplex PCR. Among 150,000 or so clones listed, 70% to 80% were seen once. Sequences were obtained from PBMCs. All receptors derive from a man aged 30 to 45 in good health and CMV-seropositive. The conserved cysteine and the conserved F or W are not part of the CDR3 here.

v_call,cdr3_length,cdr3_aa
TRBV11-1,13,ASSSSPGLAGEQY
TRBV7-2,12,ASSWGETAGELF
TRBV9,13,ASSAGLAGINEQF
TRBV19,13,ASSSSGRDTGELF
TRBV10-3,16,AISEQPGQGISHYGYT
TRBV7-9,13,ASSLPWDNSYEQY
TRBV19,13,ASSISSGSLYEQY
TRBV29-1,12,SVHENTENYGYT
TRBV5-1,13,ASRTAGDYTDTQY
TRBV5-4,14,ASSYSTGVIRYEQF
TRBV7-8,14,ASSLTARRSNQPQH
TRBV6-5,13,ASRKDRGRPDTQY
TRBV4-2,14,ASSLSPGGALHEQY
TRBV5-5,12,ASSLIGSSYEQY
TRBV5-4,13,ASSPSTGLGEKLF
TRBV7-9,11,SSSDRGSYEQY